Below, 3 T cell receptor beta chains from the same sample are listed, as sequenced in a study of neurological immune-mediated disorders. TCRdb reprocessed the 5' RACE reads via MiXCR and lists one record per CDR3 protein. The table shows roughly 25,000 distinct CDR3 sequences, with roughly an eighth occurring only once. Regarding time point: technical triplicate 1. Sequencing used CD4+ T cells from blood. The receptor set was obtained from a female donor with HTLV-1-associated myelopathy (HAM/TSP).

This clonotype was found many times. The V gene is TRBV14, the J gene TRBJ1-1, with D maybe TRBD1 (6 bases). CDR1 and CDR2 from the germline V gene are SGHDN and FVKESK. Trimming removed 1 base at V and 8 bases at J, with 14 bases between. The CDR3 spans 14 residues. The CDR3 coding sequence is TGTGCCAGCAGCCAAGTTAGGGGGGAAGCCGAAGCTTTCTTT. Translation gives CASSQVRGEAEAFF. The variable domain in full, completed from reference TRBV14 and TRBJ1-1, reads EAGVTQFPSHSVIEKGQTVTLRCDPISGHDNLYWYRRVMGKEIKFLLHFVKESKQDESGMPNNRFLAERTGGTYSTLKVQPAELEDSGVYFCASSQVRGEAEAFFGQGTRLTVV.

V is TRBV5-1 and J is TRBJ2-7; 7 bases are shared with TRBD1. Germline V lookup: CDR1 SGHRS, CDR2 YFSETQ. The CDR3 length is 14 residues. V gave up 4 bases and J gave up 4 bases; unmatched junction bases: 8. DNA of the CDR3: TGCGCCAGCAGCGTTGGCACAGGGGATTACGAGCAGTACTTC. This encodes CASSVGTGDYEQYF.

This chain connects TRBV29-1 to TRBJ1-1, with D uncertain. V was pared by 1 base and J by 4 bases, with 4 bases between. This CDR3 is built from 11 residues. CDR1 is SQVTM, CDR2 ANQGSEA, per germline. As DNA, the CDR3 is TGCAGCGTTGAAGGGGGCACTGAAGCTTTCTTT. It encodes CSVEGGTEAFF. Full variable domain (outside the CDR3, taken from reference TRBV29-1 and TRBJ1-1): SAVISQKPSRDICQRGTSLTIQCQVDSQVTMMFWYRQQPGQSLTLIATANQGSEATYESGFVIDKFPISRPNLTFSTLTVSNMSPEDSSIYLCSVEGGTEAFFGQGTRLTVV.